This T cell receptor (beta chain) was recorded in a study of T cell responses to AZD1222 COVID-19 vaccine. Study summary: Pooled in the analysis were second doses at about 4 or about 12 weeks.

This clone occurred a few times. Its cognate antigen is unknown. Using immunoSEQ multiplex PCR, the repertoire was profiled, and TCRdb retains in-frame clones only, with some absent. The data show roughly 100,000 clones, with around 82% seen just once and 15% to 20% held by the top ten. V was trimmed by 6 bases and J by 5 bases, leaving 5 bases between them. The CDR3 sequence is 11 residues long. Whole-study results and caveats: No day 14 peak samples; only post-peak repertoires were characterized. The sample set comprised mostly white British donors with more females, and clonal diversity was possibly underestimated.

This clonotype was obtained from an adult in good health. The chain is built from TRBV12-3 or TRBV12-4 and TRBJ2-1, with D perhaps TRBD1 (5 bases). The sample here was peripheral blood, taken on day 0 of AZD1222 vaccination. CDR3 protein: CASRDNNEQFF. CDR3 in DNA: TGTGCCAGCAGGGACAACAATGAGCAGTTCTTC.